A single sample is the source of the 12 T cell receptor beta chains below, sequenced in a study of T-cell memory formation after mild COVID-19. A single record per CDR3 protein comes from TCRdb applying MiXCR to the 5' RACE reads. The table has roughly 550,000 distinct CDR3 sequences, roughly 20% seen once; the top ten hold approximately 12%. Sample: PBMCs or a T cell subset sorted from them (not recorded which). All receptors derive from an adult woman who had mild COVID-19 (a few samples of this study predate the infection). Cell type and time point are not known.

The chain carries TRBV6-5 and TRBJ2-7; D possibly matches TRBD1 or TRBD2 (5 bases each). The CDR3 sequence is 14 residues long. Trimming left V 4 bases short and J 7 bases short, with 17 bases between. The germline V gene has CDR1 MNHEY and CDR2 SVGAGI. The chain's CDR3 is CASSSGTSRREQYF. Written as DNA, the CDR3 is TGTGCCAGCAGTTCCGGGACCAGTAGGAGAGAGCAGTACTTC.

This clonotype was found a few times. This chain links TRBV12-3 or TRBV12-4 with TRBJ1-1; D might be TRBD1 (6 bases). The CDR3 is 17 residues long. Trimming left V 4 bases short and J 4 bases short, with 22 bases between. The CDR3 loop is CASSSQGKILGITEAFF. CDR3 nucleotide sequence: TGTGCCAGCAGTTCGCAGGGGAAAATTCTGGGGATCACTGAAGCTTTCTTT.

This clonotype turned up a few times. The V gene is TRBV2, the J gene TRBJ2-5; D is perhaps TRBD2 (5 bases). V was shortened by 4 bases and J by 2 bases, with 8 bases between the two germline ends. Germline loops: CDR1 SNHLY, CDR2 FYNNEI. The CDR3 contains 13 residues. The CDR3 nucleotides are TGTGCCAGCAGTGGACGGGGACAAGAGACCCAGTACTTC. Translating it yields CASSGRGQETQYF.

V is TRBV24-1 and J is TRBJ1-1; a possible D gene is TRBD1 (5 bases). CDR1 and CDR2 (germline): KGHDR, SFDVKD. Trimming stripped 0 bases from V and 7 bases from J, with 11 bases between. The CDR3 spans 14 residues. CDR3 in amino acids: CATSDLHRDGEAFF. The CDR3 DNA reads TGTGCCACCAGTGATTTGCATCGGGACGGTGAAGCTTTCTTT.

The sample holds a few counts of this clonotype. The chain links TRBV20-1 to TRBJ1-1; the D is unclear. The CDR3 covers 15 residues. V lost 0 bases and J lost 0, with 11 bases in between. CDR1 DFQATT and CDR2 SNEGSKA come from the germline V gene (reference sequence). In nucleotides, the CDR3 is TGCAGTGCTAGAGATCTTGGCTTCATGAACACTGAAGCTTTCTTT. Protein sequence: CSARDLGFMNTEAFF.

This chain connects TRBV9 to TRBJ1-2; D ambiguous. The V end lost 0 bases, the J end lost 2 bases, and 8 bases lay between the germline ends. Germline V gene sequence: CDR1 SGDLS, CDR2 YYNGEE. CDR3 length equals 14 residues. This chain's CDR3 is CASSVEPANYGYTF. The CDR3 nucleotides are TGTGCCAGCAGCGTAGAACCGGCCAACTATGGCTACACCTTC.

This clonotype was seen more than once but under ten times. The CDR3 region has the DNA TGCGCCAGCAGCCCCGACATTCTCGGGGAGCTGTTTTTT. Protein product: CASSPDILGELFF. The chain joins TRBV4-1 to TRBJ2-2; D uncertain. This CDR3 has 13 amino acids. Germline loops: CDR1 MGHRA, CDR2 YSYEKL. V was clipped by 4 bases and J by 7 bases, with 10 bases between them.

The chain links TRBV30 to TRBJ2-7, with 9 positions matching TRBD1. The CDR3 has 16 residues. Trimming at V came to 4 bases and at J to 3 bases, leaving 13 bases not matched to a gene. From germline, CDR1 is GTSNPN and CDR2 SVGIG (reference sequence). Here the CDR3 DNA reads TGTGCCTGGATATCGACCGCCGGACAGGGGAGCTACGAGCAGTACTTC. It is translated as CAWISTAGQGSYEQYF.

This clonotype has more than one count but fewer than ten. The V gene is TRBV2, the J gene TRBJ2-3; D is perhaps TRBD2 (5 bases). The V gene lost 6 bases and the J gene lost 0 bases, with 16 bases spanning the gap. Germline CDR1 is SNHLY and CDR2 is FYNNEI. The CDR3 is 16 residues long. CDR3 nucleotide sequence: TGTGCCAGCAGGCTCGGACTGGCAGCTAGCACAGATACGCAGTATTTT. Translating it yields CASRLGLAASTDTQYF.

This clonotype was detected many times. The chain is built from TRBV10-3 and TRBJ2-5; D unresolved. Trimming pared 9 bases from V and 0 bases from J, leaving 8 bases between. The CDR3 has 12 amino acids. CDR1 and CDR2 (germline): ENHRY, SYGVKD. CDR3: CAIGRYQETQYF. Written as DNA, the CDR3 is TGTGCCATAGGCCGGTACCAAGAGACCCAGTACTTC.

The V call is TRBV30, the J call TRBJ2-2; no clear D gene. Trimming took off 2 bases at V and 3 bases at J, with 10 bases between the two ends. The germline V gene encodes CDR1 GTSNPN and CDR2 SVGIG (reference sequence). This CDR3 contains 14 residues. CDR3: CAWSLDVYTGELFF. DNA of the CDR3: TGTGCCTGGAGTTTGGACGTCTACACCGGGGAGCTGTTTTTT.

This clonotype showed up just a few times. The genes are TRBV9 and TRBJ2-5, with D possibly called TRBD1 or TRBD2 (6 bases each). Trimming stripped 3 bases from V and 6 bases from J, with 12 bases between. The CDR3 runs 13 residues. Germline values: CDR1 SGDLS, CDR2 YYNGEE. The CDR3 DNA reads TGTGCCAGCAGCGGGGGGGCCATGAAGACCCAGTACTTC. Translating it yields CASSGGAMKTQYF.